The 22 T cell receptor beta chains given below trace back to one sample, sequenced in a study of blood T cell repertoires in COVID-19. TCRdb's table, derived via immunoSEQ multiplex PCR, lists solely in-frame clones and lacks some. The repertoire consists of nearly 200,000 clones, with around four fifths occurring once and the leading ten covering more than 4.5%. The sequenced material came from peripheral blood. These receptors all stem from a woman in her 70s with active or convalescent COVID-19.

This chain links TRBV6-5 with TRBJ2-1; TRBD2 matches at 12 bases. Germline loops: CDR1 MNHEY, CDR2 SVGAGI. V lost 0 bases to trimming and J lost 8 bases; unmatched junction nucleotides: 5. CDR3 length equals 16 residues. CDR3 residues: CASSYSSTSGSDEQFF. The CDR3 bases are TGTGCCAGCAGTTACTCGTCGACTAGCGGGAGCGATGAGCAGTTCTTC.

As concerns this clone: The sample holds other DNA sequences that translate to the same CDR3. This chain connects TRBV2 to TRBJ1-5; 8 nucleotides align to TRBD1. V lost 6 bases, J lost 4 bases, and 2 bases stayed unmatched. CDR3 length: 13 amino acids. Germline V lookup: CDR1 SNHLY, CDR2 FYNNEI. The CDR3 reads CASRGQGNQPQHF. The CDR3 DNA sequence: TGTGCCAGCAGAGGACAGGGTAATCAGCCCCAGCATTTT.

The chain employs TRBV5-4 and TRBJ2-1, with D maybe TRBD1 (6 bases). Trimming pared 4 bases from V and 4 bases from J, leaving 18 bases between. In germline, CDR1 is SGHNT, CDR2 YYREEE (reference sequence). This CDR3 is 16 amino acids long. CDR3 sequence reads: CASSGASGQSYNEQFF. The CDR3 nucleotides are TGTGCCAGCAGCGGGGCGTCCGGACAGTCGTACAATGAGCAGTTCTTC. Filled out from reference TRBV5-4 and TRBJ2-1, the complete variable domain reads ETGVTQSPTHLIKTRGQQVTLRCSSQSGHNTVSWYQQALGQGPQFIFQYYREEENGRGNFPPRFSGLQFPNYSSELNVNALELDDSALYLCASSGASGQSYNEQFFGPGTRLTVL.

The chain has TRBV7-2 and TRBJ2-1; 8 nucleotides match TRBD1. The J segment lost 6 bases and the V segment lost 5 bases, leaving 12 bases of the junction unmatched. Germline loops: CDR1 SGHTA, CDR2 FQGNSA. This CDR3 comprises 16 residues. CDR3 nucleotides: TGTGCCAGCAGCCCCCGCCTCAGGGGGCGCGTCAATGAGCAGTTCTTC. Residues: CASSPRLRGRVNEQFF.

The V gene is TRBV28, the J gene TRBJ1-1, with D hard to call. With 7 bases removed from V and 0 bases from J, the gap between germline ends came to 3 bases. The CDR3 consists of 11 residues. Germline CDR1 and CDR2: MDHEN and SYDVKM. The CDR3, as DNA: TGTGCCAGCATAGTGAACACTGAAGCTTTCTTT. It codes for CASIVNTEAFF.

The chain uses TRBV27 and TRBJ2-1; tentatively, D is TRBD1 (6 bases). The CDR3 totals 16 residues. Trimming pared 7 bases from V and 0 bases from J, leaving 16 bases between. Germline assignment: CDR1 MNHEY and CDR2 SMNVEV (reference sequence). The CDR3 DNA reads TGTGCCAGCAAACCCCTAACAGGGACCTCCTACAATGAGCAGTTCTTC. This sequence encodes CASKPLTGTSYNEQFF.

The chain uses TRBV5-1 and TRBJ2-5, with D possibly TRBD2 on 6 matching bases. Germline loops: CDR1 SGHRS, CDR2 YFSETQ. The V end lost 5 bases, the J end lost 4 bases, and 12 bases lay between the germline ends. This CDR3 has 13 amino acids. CDR3: CASRRTGAETQYF. The DNA for the CDR3 is TGCGCCAGCAGAAGGACGGGAGCAGAGACCCAGTACTTC.

This clone was recorded only once. This chain connects TRBV19 to TRBJ1-4; D is unclear. Germline V gene sequence: CDR1 LNHDA, CDR2 SQIVND (reference sequence). The CDR3 covers 16 residues. V was pared by 7 bases and J by 0 bases, with 15 bases between. CDR3 amino acids: CASMRQASATNEKLFF. The CDR3 DNA follows: TGTGCCAGTATGCGACAAGCCTCTGCAACTAATGAAAAACTGTTTTTT.

This clone was picked up one time. The V gene is TRBV9, the J gene TRBJ2-1, with 7 positions matching TRBD2. The J segment lost 2 bases and the V segment lost 6 bases, leaving 11 bases of the junction unmatched. There are 16 residues in the CDR3. Germline CDR1 reads SGDLS; CDR2 reads YYNGEE. CDR3 protein: CASTRGWREPYNEQFF. CDR3 nucleotide sequence: TGTGCCAGCACCCGAGGGTGGCGGGAGCCCTACAATGAGCAGTTCTTC.

The genes are TRBV7-2 and TRBJ2-1, with 7 bases fitting TRBD2. This CDR3 is 16 amino acids long. Germline CDR1 SGHTA, CDR2 FQGNSA. V shed 1 base, J shed 6 bases, and the junction held 9 bases outside the gene matches. The CDR3 DNA reads as TGTGCCAGCAGCTTAGGTTGGCTAGCGGCTGGCAATGAGCAGTTCTTC. Encoded protein: CASSLGWLAAGNEQFF.

The sample holds one count of this clone. The DNA of the CDR3 is TGTGCCAGCAGCGGAGGGACTAGCGGGAGAAACGAGCAGTACTTC. It yields the protein CASSGGTSGRNEQYF. This chain uses TRBV9 with TRBJ2-7, with 14 nucleotides matching TRBD2. CDR3 length: 15 amino acids. CDR1 SGDLS and CDR2 YYNGEE come from the germline V gene. Unmatched junction bases numbered 4, after V lost 3 bases and J lost 5 bases.

At least ten counts were recorded for this clone. The rearrangement uses TRBV5-1 and TRBJ1-2; maybe TRBD1 (6 bases). Deletions cut 0 bases from V and 4 bases from J, with 10 bases between. From germline, CDR1 is SGHRS and CDR2 YFSETQ. The CDR3 spans 14 residues. The CDR3 region has the DNA TGCGCCAGCAGCTTGGACACAGGGAGCTATGGCTACACCTTC. Its translation: CASSLDTGSYGYTF. Variable domain in full (rest from reference TRBV5-1 and TRBJ1-2): KAGVTQTPRYLIKTRGQQVTLSCSPISGHRSVSWYQQTPGQGLQFLFEYFSETQRNKGNFPGRFSGRQFSNSRSEMNVSTLELGDSALYLCASSLDTGSYGYTFGSGTRLTVV.

The V call is TRBV19, the J call TRBJ2-2; TRBD2 agrees at 7 bases. V shed 5 bases, J shed 4 bases, and the junction held 7 bases outside the gene matches. Per the germline V gene, CDR1 is LNHDA and CDR2 is SQIVND (reference sequence). The CDR3 length is 15 residues. As DNA, the CDR3 is TGTGCCAGTAGTCATGGACGGGGGGTCACCGGGGAGCTGTTTTTT. Translating it yields CASSHGRGVTGELFF.

The J gene is TRBJ1-3, the V gene TRBV15; the D is unclear. Trimming left V 0 bases short and J 2 bases short, with 11 bases between. The CDR3 loop spans 16 amino acids. The germline gives CDR1 LNHNV, CDR2 YYDKDF (reference sequence). Written as DNA, the CDR3 is TGTGCCACCAGCAGAGATTTTAAGGAGACTGGAAACACCATATATTTT. Its translation is CATSRDFKETGNTIYF. Complete variable domain (other parts from reference TRBV15 and TRBJ1-3): DAMVIQNPRYQVTQFGKPVTLSCSQTLNHNVMYWYQQKSSQAPKLLFHYYDKDFNNEADTPDNFQSRRPNTSFCFLDIRSPGLGDTAMYLCATSRDFKETGNTIYFGEGSWLTVV.

V is TRBV28 and J is TRBJ2-7, with 9 bases identical to TRBD1. With 3 bases clipped from V and 5 bases from J, the junction kept 8 bases outside the gene matches. The CDR3 contains 15 residues. Germline assignment: CDR1 MDHEN and CDR2 SYDVKM. As DNA, the CDR3 is TGTGCCAGCAGTTTTGGCGGGACAGGGAGGCACGAGCAGTACTTC. It yields the protein CASSFGGTGRHEQYF.

The chain's CDR3 is CASSPVGTHPGNTQYF. Here the CDR3 DNA reads TGTGCCAGCAGCCCAGTCGGGACACACCCCGGGAATACGCAGTATTTT. The gene calls are TRBV6-2 or TRBV6-3 and TRBJ2-3; tentatively, D is TRBD1 (6 bases). The CDR3 spans 16 residues. Germline CDR1 reads MNHEY; CDR2 reads SVGEGT. Trimming removed 6 bases from V and 7 bases from J, with 23 bases in between.

A single count supports this clone. The J gene is TRBJ2-1, the V gene TRBV11-2; tentatively, D is TRBD2 (5 bases). Germline loops: CDR1 SGHAT, CDR2 FQNNGV. The CDR3 sequence is 18 residues long. Trimming pared 7 bases from V and 4 bases from J, leaving 26 bases between. The CDR3 region is CASTTDWASGRRYNEQFF. The CDR3 DNA sequence: TGTGCCAGCACCACCGATTGGGCTTCGGGGAGACGATACAATGAGCAGTTCTTC.

This clone was observed a single time. The rearrangement uses TRBV10-3 and TRBJ2-1; 8 bases align to TRBD1. Germline CDR1 and CDR2: ENHRY and SYGVKD. Germline trimming cut 11 bases from V and 6 bases from J; bases unmatched to any gene: 9. The CDR3 is 13 amino acids. CDR3 protein: CAAQKDRVNEQFF. In DNA, the CDR3 is TGTGCCGCCCAAAAGGACAGGGTCAATGAGCAGTTCTTC.

This sequence joins TRBV19 and TRBJ2-7; D is uncertain. V was shortened by 6 bases and J by 7 bases, with 19 bases between the two germline ends. The CDR3 runs to 14 residues. The germline gives CDR1 LNHDA, CDR2 SQIVND (reference sequence). CDR3 coding DNA: TGTGCCAGTAGCACCCTAGGTAACCCTAAGGAGCAGTACTTC. This sequence encodes CASSTLGNPKEQYF.

Concerning this clone itself: Germline and junction disagree at one end, which may indicate a read error. This chain uses TRBV11-3 with TRBJ2-5; 8 bases fit TRBD2. Germline V gene data show CDR1 as SGHNT and CDR2 as YENEEA. This CDR3 has 14 residues. CDR3 sequence: CASSQTSAQGTQYF. In DNA, the CDR3 is TGTGCCAGCAGCCAGACTAGCGCCCAAGGGACCCAGTACTTC. The variable domain in full, with the rest retrieved from reference TRBV11-3 and TRBJ2-5, is EAGVVQSPRYKIIEKKQPVAFWCNPISGHNTLYWYLQNLGQGPELLIRYENEEAVDDSQLPKDRFSAERLKGVDSTLKIQPAELGDSAVYLCASSQTSAQGTQYFGPGTRLLVL.

The chain links TRBV10-1 to TRBJ2-7; a weak D match, TRBD1 (6 bases). V lost 2 bases, J lost 4 bases, and 6 bases lay in between. The CDR3 consists of 12 residues. CDR1 and CDR2 (germline): WNHNN, SYGVQD (reference sequence). The CDR3: CASSEGQYEQYF. Written as DNA, the CDR3 is TGCGCCAGCAGTGAGGGACAGTACGAGCAGTACTTC.

The V and J genes are TRBV6-6 and TRBJ1-2, with D maybe TRBD1 (6 bases). From germline, CDR1 is MNHNY and CDR2 SVGAGI (reference sequence). V was pared by 4 bases and J by 6 bases, with 9 bases between. CDR3 length: 12 residues. For the CDR3, the DNA is TGTGCCAGCAGTTCGACAGGAGATGGCTACACCTTC. Protein sequence: CASSSTGDGYTF.